The sequence of this T cell receptor beta chain was determined in a study of cytomegalovirus exposure and HLA in healthy donors. Background on the study: The early release's HLA-typed donors yielded some 85 million unique TCRs. General study results and limits: CMV serostatus was the sole immune exposure information available.

PCR involved 60 Vbeta and 13 Jbeta primers. Using immunoSEQ multiplex PCR, the repertoire was profiled, and TCRdb retains in-frame clones only, with some absent. The sample includes about 110,000 clones, 70% to 85% seen only once; the top ten take 2% to 3%. Sampled while nominally healthy, donors likely had unrecorded immune exposures. In germline, CDR1 is SGHDT, CDR2 YYEEEE. Trimming cost V 0 bases and J 9 bases, with 10 bases left between them. CDR3 size: 13 residues. This clone was observed a handful of times. Its antigen is still unknown. The sequenced material came from PBMCs. This receptor was obtained from a woman in her late teens or twenties in good health and CMV-seronegative. This sequence joins TRBV5-6 and TRBJ1-5; D unclear. The CDR3 here is CASSLGRGPPQHF. In DNA form, the CDR3 reads TGTGCCAGCAGCTTGGGACGGGGTCCGCCCCAGCATTTT.